This TCR beta chain was identified in a study of OX40 agonist ivuxolimab in advanced cancers. Whole-study context: The patients' treatment was ivuxolimab, an agonistic anti-OX40 (CD134) antibody. Every patient in dose escalation had hepatocellular carcinoma, melanoma, renal cell or head and neck cancer.

Sampled blood was obtained at baseline, cycle 4 day 1, and cycle 7 day 1. This table comes from immunoSEQ multiplex PCR, and its TCRdb copy is limited to in-frame clones, with some not included. This sample has over 150,000 clones, with roughly 92% found just once. Per germline, CDR1 SGHRS and CDR2 YFSETQ. The CDR3 extends over 15 amino acids. Trimming removed 5 bases from V and 4 bases from J, with 18 bases in between. The origin of this receptor is an adult with an advanced solid tumor such as melanoma, head and neck, liver or kidney cancer. The sequencing here drew on CD4+ or CD8+ T cells sorted from blood, taken in a trial of the OX40 agonist ivuxolimab. The chain recombines TRBV5-1 with TRBJ1-1; the D gene is possibly TRBD1 (6 bases). CDR3 nucleotide sequence: TGCGCCAGCAGGAGGTATAACAGGGCTGGCACTGAAGCTTTCTTT. Translating it yields CASRRYNRAGTEAFF.